This T cell receptor (beta chain) was retrieved from a study of blood T cell repertoires in COVID-19. Turning to the study itself: Italy, Spain and the United States were the sources of the convalescent and acute COVID-19 samples. T cells, B-cell-depleted T cells, or PBMCs supplied cDNA or gDNA.

The germline V gene encodes CDR1 LGHNA and CDR2 YNFKEQ. The V and J ends lost 2 bases and 3 bases, in that order; junction bases with no gene match: 12. The CDR3 is 17 residues long. In the authors' workflow: Estimates of nucleated cell counts were drawn from the amplification of reference gene primers. Only in-frame clones appear in the TCRdb table, and some are missing; sequencing was by immunoSEQ multiplex PCR. The D gene and trimming were derived from the DNA, and the V and J assignments and clone size from that table. The table includes approximately 130,000 clones, 85% to 90% detected once. The clonotype comes from an older man with active or convalescent COVID-19. Sequencing used peripheral blood. The chain employs TRBV4-2 and TRBJ1-1; 7 bases match TRBD1. CDR3: CASSQTQDRRRDTEAFF. The CDR3 coding sequence is TGTGCCAGCAGCCAAACCCAGGACAGGCGGAGGGACACTGAAGCTTTCTTT.